A single sample gave rise to the 18 T cell receptor beta chains below, sequenced in a study of cytotoxic CD8 clonotypes in ibrutinib-treated CLL. Repertoires were generated with immunoSEQ multiplex PCR, while TCRdb's copy carries only in-frame clones and drops some. Counted here are 65,000 to 95,000 clones, 86% occurring once; the ten biggest clones make up about 5.6%. This specimen was PBMCs, taken before ibrutinib treatment. The receptors originated from a human donor with chronic lymphocytic leukemia.

This clone came up a few times. The V gene is TRBV2, the J gene TRBJ1-4; no clear D gene. CDR3 length: 11 amino acids. V lost 6 bases and J 11 bases, leaving 10 bases between the germline ends. Germline loops: CDR1 SNHLY, CDR2 FYNNEI. The CDR3 DNA sequence: TGTGCCAGCAGCCTCCCGGCCAAACTGTTTTTT. Amino acid sequence: CASSLPAKLFF.

The rearrangement joins TRBV19 to TRBJ2-7; D is perhaps TRBD1 or TRBD2 (5 bases each). CDR1 is LNHDA and CDR2 is SQIVND in the germline V gene (reference sequence). The CDR3 loop spans 14 amino acids. With 3 bases removed from V and 3 bases from J, the gap between germline ends came to 12 bases. The CDR3 nucleotides are TGTGCCAGTAGTATGAGGGACCACGGCTACGAGCAGTACTTC. It yields the protein CASSMRDHGYEQYF.

This clone was detected a few times. V usage is TRBV29-1 and J usage is TRBJ2-7, with D possibly matching TRBD2 (6 bases). Per the germline V gene, CDR1 is SQVTM and CDR2 is ANQGSEA. V gave up 4 bases and J gave up 4 bases, with 17 bases separating them. The CDR3 contains 14 residues. The CDR3 here is CSVVFGAGRYEQYF. CDR3 coding DNA: TGCAGCGTTGTCTTCGGGGCAGGGAGGTACGAGCAGTACTTC.

The chain employs TRBV30 and TRBJ2-1, with D unresolved. Germline CDR1 reads GTSNPN; CDR2 reads SVGIG (reference sequence). This CDR3 is built from 14 residues. The V gene lost 5 bases and the J gene lost 3 bases, with 14 bases spanning the gap. In DNA form, the CDR3 reads TGTGCCTGGGACAAGCGCGGTTTCTACAATGAGCAGTTCTTC. Its translation: CAWDKRGFYNEQFF.

The V and J genes are TRBV5-1 and TRBJ2-1; D might be TRBD2 (5 bases). Germline V gene sequence: CDR1 SGHRS, CDR2 YFSETQ. With 0 bases removed from V and 4 bases from J, the gap between germline ends came to 8 bases. The CDR3 sequence is 14 residues long. As DNA, the CDR3 is TGCGCCAGCAGCTTGGGGACTGGATACAATGAGCAGTTCTTC. Encoded protein: CASSLGTGYNEQFF.

This clone turned up a few times. The V call is TRBV27, the J call TRBJ2-7, with D uncertain. Germline V lookup: CDR1 MNHEY, CDR2 SMNVEV (reference sequence). V was pared by 0 bases and J by 4 bases, with 4 bases between. This CDR3 region has 12 residues. The CDR3 here is CASSLSGYEQYF. In nucleotides, the CDR3 is TGTGCCAGCAGTTTATCCGGGTACGAGCAGTACTTC.

V and J are TRBV5-4 and TRBJ1-3; D unclear. The V gene's germline CDR1 is SGHNT and CDR2 YYREEE (reference sequence). The V and J ends lost 2 bases and 4 bases respectively, with 16 bases between them. The CDR3 consists of 16 residues. The CDR3 loop reads CASSLGPASSGNTIYF. In nucleotides, the CDR3 is TGTGCCAGCAGCTTAGGACCGGCTTCGTCGGGAAACACCATATATTTT.

This clone appeared once. The chain employs TRBV7-2 and TRBJ1-2; D is unclear. The CDR3 runs to 16 residues. Germline CDR1 reads SGHTA; CDR2 reads FQGNSA. The V end lost 1 base, the J end lost 8 bases, and 20 bases lay between the germline ends. This CDR3 reads CASSLDSVGLLKGYTF. CDR3 DNA sequence: TGTGCCAGCAGCTTAGACAGCGTTGGATTGTTGAAGGGCTACACCTTC.

Remarks on this clone: The junction departs from the called germline gene at one end, perhaps through a read error. The chain couples TRBV15 to TRBJ2-5; 8 nucleotides align to TRBD2. The CDR3 loop spans 15 amino acids. The V gene's germline CDR1 is LNHNV and CDR2 YYDKDF (reference sequence). CDR3 DNA sequence: TGTGCCACCAGCGGAGACTCAGTAGCGGGAAGAGCCCAGTACTTC. This encodes CATSGDSVAGRAQYF.

This clone was recorded a few times. This same CDR3 is encoded by further DNA sequences in the sample. The chain links TRBV15 to TRBJ2-2; D remains ambiguous. The ends were cut back, 1 base at V and 4 bases at J, with 4 bases in the middle. CDR1 is LNHNV, CDR2 YYDKDF, per germline (reference sequence). CDR3 length: 13 amino acids. The CDR3 DNA sequence: TGTGCCACCAGCAGAGCGGGCACCGGGGAGCTGTTTTTT. This sequence encodes CATSRAGTGELFF. Full variable domain (missing parts from reference TRBV15 and TRBJ2-2): DAMVIQNPRYQVTQFGKPVTLSCSQTLNHNVMYWYQQKSSQAPKLLFHYYDKDFNNEADTPDNFQSRRPNTSFCFLDIRSPGLGDTAMYLCATSRAGTGELFFGEGSRLTVL.

The chain carries TRBV2 and TRBJ2-2; 9 nucleotides align to TRBD2. CDR1 and CDR2 (germline): SNHLY, FYNNEI. Unmatched junction bases numbered 5, after V lost 1 base and J lost 5 bases. There are 16 residues in the CDR3. CDR3 amino acids: CASSEEASGITGELFF. The CDR3 nucleotides are TGTGCCAGCAGTGAAGAGGCTAGCGGGATAACCGGGGAGCTGTTTTTT.

This clone was recorded only once. The chain uses TRBV30 and TRBJ2-1; TRBD2 matches 8 bases. The V and J ends lost 0 bases and 6 bases, in that order; junction bases with no gene match: 13. CDR3 length equals 17 residues. Germline V gene sequence: CDR1 GTSNPN, CDR2 SVGIG (reference sequence). Written as DNA, the CDR3 is TGTGCCTGGAGTGTACCGAGGGGTAGCGGGATTTTCAATGAGCAGTTCTTC. The encoded protein is CAWSVPRGSGIFNEQFF.

The chain has TRBV11-3 and TRBJ2-3, with D possibly matching TRBD2 (6 bases). V lost 0 bases to trimming and J lost 6 bases, with 13 bases between them. The length of the CDR3 is 15 residues. CDR1 and CDR2 (germline): SGHNT, YENEEA. The CDR3 protein is CASSLDLAGRDTQYF. The CDR3 DNA reads as TGTGCCAGCAGCTTAGATCTGGCGGGAAGGGATACGCAGTATTTT.

This CDR3 is CSVGAGGRNEQFF. The CDR3 DNA reads TGCAGCGTTGGTGCGGGAGGGCGGAATGAGCAGTTCTTC. The V gene is TRBV29-1, the J gene TRBJ2-1, with 9 bases matching TRBD2. Germline loops: CDR1 SQVTM, CDR2 ANQGSEA. J lost 7 bases, V lost 4 bases, and 5 bases had no gene match. The CDR3 spans 13 residues.

The rearrangement uses TRBV19 and TRBJ1-4; perhaps TRBD1 as D (6 bases). The CDR3 runs 15 residues. The ends were cut back, 3 bases at V and 8 bases at J, with 16 bases in the middle. The germline V gene encodes CDR1 LNHDA and CDR2 SQIVND (reference sequence). CDR3 protein: CASSILQGQGEKLFF. The CDR3 bases are TGTGCCAGTAGTATTTTGCAGGGGCAAGGGGAAAAACTGTTTTTT.

V usage is TRBV9 and J usage is TRBJ2-2; TRBD1 is a possible D gene (6 bases). The CDR3 is 16 residues long. The ends were cut back, 0 bases at V and 3 bases at J, with 12 bases in the middle. Germline V gives CDR1 SGDLS, CDR2 YYNGEE. The CDR3, as DNA: TGTGCCAGCAGCGTAGATCCAGGGGCGGACACCGGGGAGCTGTTTTTT. Amino acid sequence: CASSVDPGADTGELFF. Based on the CDR3 plus reference TRBV9 and TRBJ2-2, the full variable domain is DSGVTQTPKHLITATGQRVTLRCSPRSGDLSVYWYQQSLDQGLQFLIQYYNGEERAKGNILERFSAQQFPDLHSELNLSSLELGDSALYFCASSVDPGADTGELFFGEGSRLTVL.

Concerning this clone: Other nucleotide sequences from this sample produce the same CDR3. CDR3 residues: CASSIGQANTEAFF. The CDR3 DNA is TGTGCCAGTAGTATTGGACAGGCGAACACTGAAGCTTTCTTT. The chain is built from TRBV19 and TRBJ1-1, with TRBD1 matching 7 bases. V was clipped by 3 bases and J by 1 base; unmatched bases: 2. This CDR3 spans 14 amino acids. Germline CDR1 and CDR2: LNHDA and SQIVND (reference sequence).

This clone was observed a handful of times. CDR3: CASSSRRTGGDEQFF. The CDR3 bases are TGTGCCAGCAGCTCACGCCGGACGGGGGGGGATGAGCAGTTCTTC. V gene TRBV7-6 combines with J gene TRBJ2-1, with 8 bases fitting TRBD2. From germline, CDR1 is SGHVS and CDR2 FNYEAQ. The CDR3 is 15 residues long. V gave up 4 bases and J gave up 8 bases; unmatched junction bases: 10. The full variable domain, completed using reference TRBV7-6 and TRBJ2-1, is GAGVSQSPRYKVTKRGQDVALRCDPISGHVSLYWYRQALGQGPEFLTYFNYEAQQDKSGLPNDRFSAERPEGSISTLTIQRTEQRDSAMYRCASSSRRTGGDEQFFGPGTRLTVL.